The 18 T cell receptor beta chains presented below share a single source sample, sequenced in a study of siplizumab effects on memory and regulatory T cells. Profiled with immunoSEQ multiplex PCR; TCRdb holds only in-frame clones, not every one. Seen here are some 62,000 clones, around 80% observed once, and the top ten hold 0.4% to 0.5%. The sequenced sample was memory CD4+ T cells sorted from blood. The source is a human donor in good health.

The J gene is TRBJ1-2, the V gene TRBV10-3; 8 bases match TRBD1. CDR1 is ENHRY, CDR2 SYGVKD, per germline. This CDR3 spans 16 amino acids. The V and J ends lost 4 bases and 6 bases, in that order; junction bases with no gene match: 13. Written as DNA, the CDR3 is TGTGCCATCAGTGGGGATGGGACAGGTGCGATCAATGGCTACACCTTC. This encodes CAISGDGTGAINGYTF.

The rearrangement uses TRBV30 and TRBJ2-2; no reliable D call. CDR1 is GTSNPN, CDR2 SVGIG, per germline (reference sequence). V was pared by 5 bases and J by 13 bases, with 14 bases between. The CDR3 has 11 amino acids. In nucleotides, the CDR3 is TGTGCCTGGCTACGACAATTCGGGCTGTTTTTT. Translated: CAWLRQFGLFF.

The rearrangement joins TRBV13 to TRBJ1-2; D remains unclear. Trimming cost V 5 bases and J 7 bases, with 8 bases left between them. Germline CDR1 and CDR2: PRHDT and FYEKMQ (reference sequence). The CDR3 is 11 amino acids. DNA for the CDR3: TGTGCCAGCAGCCCCCTTGGTGGCTACACCTTC. Protein product: CASSPLGGYTF.

The chain carries TRBV27 and TRBJ1-2; D unclear. This CDR3 has 16 amino acids. Per germline, CDR1 MNHEY and CDR2 SMNVEV (reference sequence). Trimming removed 0 bases at V and 5 bases at J, with 16 bases between. The CDR3 sequence: CASSLSYDAGVYGYTF. CDR3 bases: TGTGCCAGCAGTTTATCCTATGACGCAGGCGTTTATGGCTACACCTTC.

There are a few counts of this clone. The chain combines TRBV7-9 with TRBJ1-2, with a tentative D call TRBD1 (5 bases). Germline assignment: CDR1 SEHNR and CDR2 FQNEAQ (reference sequence). Trimming shortened V by 4 bases and J by 0 bases, and 12 bases separated the two germline ends. The CDR3 sequence is 15 residues long. The CDR3 nucleotides are TGTGCCAGCAGCTCCGGACAAGGAGCTAACTATGGCTACACCTTC. It encodes CASSSGQGANYGYTF. The variable domain in full, completed from reference TRBV7-9 and TRBJ1-2, reads DTGVSQNPRHKITKRGQNVTFRCDPISEHNRLYWYRQTLGQGPEFLTYFQNEAQLEKSRLLSDRFSAERPKGSFSTLEIQRTEQGDSAMYLCASSSGQGANYGYTFGSGTRLTVV.

A few counts support this clone. The chain uses TRBV9 and TRBJ2-7; D gene unclear. The CDR3 length is 17 residues. Deletions cut 0 bases from V and 0 bases from J, with 16 bases between. Germline-derived CDR1 and CDR2 are SGDLS and YYNGEE. As DNA, the CDR3 is TGTGCCAGCAGCGTAGGTGTGACGGTGTCTAGCTCCTACGAGCAGTACTTC. Protein: CASSVGVTVSSSYEQYF.

V is TRBV6-5 and J is TRBJ1-6; D perhaps matches TRBD1 (6 bases). This CDR3 has 14 amino acids. Trimming removed 6 bases at V and 10 bases at J, with 16 bases between. Germline CDR1 reads MNHEY; CDR2 reads SVGAGI. DNA of the CDR3: TGTGCCAGCAGCAAACGACAGGCAGGCTCACCCCTCCACTTT. Encoded protein: CASSKRQAGSPLHF.

The chain uses TRBV11-2 and TRBJ1-6; 10 bases are a match to TRBD1. The CDR3 has 15 amino acids. From germline, CDR1 is SGHAT and CDR2 FQNNGV. After removal of 2 bases from V and 10 bases from J, the junction contained 5 bases not matched to a gene. The CDR3 DNA reads as TGTGCCAGCAGCTTAAGAGGGACAGGGGAATCACCCCTCCACTTT. It codes for CASSLRGTGESPLHF.

This clone appeared a few times. The genes are TRBV30 and TRBJ1-1; D remains unclear. Per the germline V gene, CDR1 is GTSNPN and CDR2 is SVGIG (reference sequence). The CDR3 contains 13 residues. Trimming took 1 base from V and 7 from J, leaving 13 bases between them. The CDR3 bases are TGTGCCTGGAGTGGAACGGGGTATAATGAAGCTTTCTTT. This encodes CAWSGTGYNEAFF.

This clone was observed once. This rearrangement joins TRBV6-5 to TRBJ2-7; 10 nucleotides line up with TRBD2. Germline values: CDR1 MNHEY, CDR2 SVGAGI. The V gene end was trimmed by 6 bases and the J gene end by 3 bases; junction bases not matched to a gene: 8. This CDR3 has 15 residues. The chain's CDR3 is CASSPGLALNYEQYF. The CDR3 DNA sequence: TGTGCCAGCAGCCCGGGACTAGCGTTAAACTACGAGCAGTACTTC.

The chain links TRBV5-1 to TRBJ2-3; 12 bases map to TRBD2. CDR1 and CDR2 from the germline V gene are SGHRS and YFSETQ. V gave up 7 bases and J gave up 2 bases; unmatched junction bases: 5. The CDR3 is 15 amino acids. CDR3 residues: CASHRTSGATDTQYF. The CDR3, as DNA: TGCGCCAGCCATCGGACTAGCGGGGCCACAGATACGCAGTATTTT.

This rearrangement joins TRBV28 to TRBJ2-1, with D possibly called TRBD1 or TRBD2 (7 bases each). The length of the CDR3 is 14 residues. V was trimmed by 7 bases and J by 10 bases, leaving 20 bases between them. CDR1 is MDHEN and CDR2 is SYDVKM in the germline V gene. The CDR3 DNA reads as TGTGCCAGCAACCAGGGGGGGCAGTCAAAGGAGCAGTTCTTC. It yields the protein CASNQGGQSKEQFF. Full variable domain (missing parts from reference TRBV28 and TRBJ2-1): DVKVTQSSRYLVKRTGEKVFLECVQDMDHENMFWYRQDPGLGLRLIYFSYDVKMKEKGDIPEGYSVSREKKERFSLILESASTNQTSMYLCASNQGGQSKEQFFGPGTRLTVL.

V and J are TRBV5-1 and TRBJ2-4; D possibly corresponds to TRBD2 (6 bases). Trimming stripped 1 base from V and 8 bases from J, with 13 bases between. CDR1 SGHRS and CDR2 YFSETQ come from the germline V gene. The CDR3 contains 14 residues. The CDR3 DNA reads TGCGCCAGCAGCTTGAATGGGGGGAGAGACATTCAGTACTTC. Amino acids: CASSLNGGRDIQYF.

This clone was counted a single time. This chain uses TRBV5-6 with TRBJ1-6, with D possibly matching TRBD1 (5 bases). CDR1 SGHDT and CDR2 YYEEEE come from the germline V gene. V lost 2 bases, J lost 7 bases, and 16 bases lay in between. This CDR3 has 16 amino acids. The CDR3, as DNA: TGTGCCAGCAGCTTCGTTTCCGGGACGGCAAATTCACCCCTCCACTTT. It specifies CASSFVSGTANSPLHF.

The chain employs TRBV27 and TRBJ1-4; the D gene is possibly TRBD1 (6 bases). This CDR3 contains 14 residues. V lost 7 bases, J lost 2 bases, and 11 bases lay in between. The germline gives CDR1 MNHEY, CDR2 SMNVEV (reference sequence). The CDR3 protein is CASTTGWTNEKLFF. Written as DNA, the CDR3 is TGTGCCAGCACTACAGGGTGGACTAATGAAAAACTGTTTTTT.

The chain joins TRBV19 to TRBJ1-1; D is ambiguous. V was pared by 5 bases and J by 0 bases, with 22 bases between. CDR3 length: 18 residues. Germline V gene sequence: CDR1 LNHDA, CDR2 SQIVND (reference sequence). CDR3 coding DNA: TGTGCCAGTAGTTACTCGGCGGGTAGGAATCCTATGAACACTGAAGCTTTCTTT. It encodes CASSYSAGRNPMNTEAFF.

This chain uses TRBV15 with TRBJ2-7; D is uncertain. The germline V gene has CDR1 LNHNV and CDR2 YYDKDF (reference sequence). V gave up 0 bases and J gave up 5 bases, with 14 bases separating them. The CDR3 is 15 amino acids. CDR3 DNA sequence: TGTGCCACCAGCAGAGACAATAGGGTTTCTAACGAGCAGTACTTC. Translating it yields CATSRDNRVSNEQYF. Looking up the rest from reference TRBV15 and TRBJ2-7 gives the full variable domain: DAMVIQNPRYQVTQFGKPVTLSCSQTLNHNVMYWYQQKSSQAPKLLFHYYDKDFNNEADTPDNFQSRRPNTSFCFLDIRSPGLGDTAMYLCATSRDNRVSNEQYFGPGTRLTVT.

The V and J genes are TRBV6-5 and TRBJ1-4; the D is unclear. V lost 4 bases, J lost 7 bases, and 7 bases lay in between. CDR3 length: 12 residues. Germline assignment: CDR1 MNHEY and CDR2 SVGAGI. The CDR3 nucleotides read TGTGCCAGCAGTTCATCGAGTGAAAAACTGTTTTTT. Amino acids: CASSSSSEKLFF.